These 27 T cell receptor beta chains were all obtained from the same sample, sequenced in a study of OX40 agonist ivuxolimab in advanced cancers. Sequencing was performed with immunoSEQ multiplex PCR; in TCRdb, only in-frame clones are kept and a portion is missing. Among 80,000 or so clones listed, roughly 91% were seen once. The specimen was CD4+ or CD8+ T cells sorted from blood, collected in a trial of the OX40 agonist ivuxolimab. These receptors came from an adult with an advanced solid tumor such as melanoma, head and neck, liver or kidney cancer.

This clone appeared once. The chain is built from TRBV4-3 and TRBJ2-7; 9 bases line up with TRBD1. Germline V lookup: CDR1 LGHNA, CDR2 YSLEER. There are 14 residues in the CDR3. Losses at the gene ends were 1 base for V and 2 bases for J; bases not matched to a gene: 0. The DNA of the CDR3 is TGCGCCAGCAGCCAAGGACAGGGGGCCTACGAGCAGTACTTC. It translates to CASSQGQGAYEQYF.

The V call is TRBV7-8, the J call TRBJ1-3; D remains unclear. Trimming left V 1 base short and J 0 bases short, with 7 bases between. Germline-derived CDR1 and CDR2 are SGHVS and FQNEAQ. The CDR3 totals 15 residues. CDR3 region: CASSLDLGSGNTIYF. DNA of the CDR3: TGTGCCAGCAGCTTAGATTTGGGCTCTGGAAACACCATATATTTT.

The chain joins TRBV2 to TRBJ2-3, with TRBD2 matching 8 bases. The trim removed 2 bases at V and 0 bases at J, leaving 7 bases unmatched. The CDR3 covers 17 residues. The V gene's germline CDR1 is SNHLY and CDR2 FYNNEI. DNA for the CDR3: TGTGCCAGCAGTGAACCCACTAGCGGACCTAGCACAGATACGCAGTATTTT. It is translated as CASSEPTSGPSTDTQYF.

The CDR3 is CASSPRQGLLTQGSYF. The CDR3 nucleotides read TGTGCCAGCAGCCCGCGACAGGGCCTCCTTACCCAGGGGTCGTACTTC. This rearrangement joins TRBV5-5 to TRBJ2-5; 7 nucleotides line up with TRBD1. CDR1 and CDR2 (germline): SGHKS, YYEKEE (reference sequence). Losses at the gene ends were 4 bases for V and 13 bases for J; bases not matched to a gene: 22. The CDR3 has 16 amino acids.

This chain connects TRBV5-3 to TRBJ2-1; TRBD2 matches 7 bases. TRBV5-3 is an ORF; its function is uncertain. The V segment lost 5 bases and the J segment 9 bases; nucleotides outside the gene matches: 11. The CDR3 has 14 residues. In DNA form, the CDR3 reads TGTGCCAGAAGTCCCCGACTAGCTATGGCTGAGCAGTTCTTC. It encodes CARSPRLAMAEQFF.

The V call is TRBV9, the J call TRBJ2-1; TRBD2 aligns across 11 bases. Trimming took 0 bases from V and 3 from J; bases not matched to a gene: 11. The CDR3 consists of 19 residues. Germline-derived CDR1 and CDR2 are SGDLS and YYNGEE. CDR3 residues: CASSVGIAGGPKFYNEQFF. CDR3 sequence (DNA): TGTGCCAGCAGCGTAGGGATAGCGGGAGGGCCGAAATTCTACAATGAGCAGTTCTTC.

V is TRBV4-3 and J is TRBJ2-7, with 9 bases aligning to TRBD2. V gave up 1 base and J gave up 6 bases; unmatched junction bases: 7. Germline values: CDR1 LGHNA, CDR2 YSLEER. The CDR3 has 15 amino acids. The CDR3 sequence is CASSQGRLAAGEQYF. CDR3 coding DNA: TGCGCCAGCAGCCAAGGGCGACTAGCGGCGGGCGAGCAGTACTTC.

This rearrangement joins TRBV5-1 to TRBJ1-2; a weak D match, TRBD1 (6 bases). V was clipped by 0 bases and J by 8 bases, with 20 bases between them. The CDR3 extends over 16 amino acids. CDR1 and CDR2 from the germline V gene are SGHRS and YFSETQ. CDR3 coding DNA: TGCGCCAGCAGCTTGGCCATTCAACAGGGATTTGGAGGCTACACCTTC. Amino acids: CASSLAIQQGFGGYTF.

V is TRBV7-3 and J is TRBJ2-1; 7 nucleotides match TRBD2. CDR3 length: 16 residues. Germline V gene lookup returns CDR1 SGHTA and CDR2 FQGTGA. V lost 5 bases and J lost 6; bases outside the gene matches: 13. CDR3 in DNA: TGTGCCAGCAGCACCTCTAGCGGAGCTTTCCCCAATGAGCAGTTCTTC. Its translation is CASSTSSGAFPNEQFF.

CDR3 sequence (DNA): TGTGCCAGCAGCGTAGGCGGGAGCAGGGCTGCTGAAGCTTTCTTT. This gives the protein CASSVGGSRAAEAFF. The chain combines TRBV9 with TRBJ1-1, with a possible D match to TRBD1 (5 bases). The CDR3 totals 15 residues. Trimming stripped 0 bases from V and 6 bases from J, with 15 bases between. CDR1 is SGDLS and CDR2 is YYNGEE in the germline V gene. Based on the CDR3 plus reference TRBV9 and TRBJ1-1, the full variable domain is DSGVTQTPKHLITATGQRVTLRCSPRSGDLSVYWYQQSLDQGLQFLIQYYNGEERAKGNILERFSAQQFPDLHSELNLSSLELGDSALYFCASSVGGSRAAEAFFGQGTRLTVV.

The V gene is TRBV7-9, the J gene TRBJ2-7, with a tentative D call TRBD2 (6 bases). Germline CDR1 and CDR2: SEHNR and FQNEAQ (reference sequence). V was cut by 3 bases and J by 3 bases, with 9 bases left in between. This CDR3 has 13 residues. In nucleotides, the CDR3 is TGTGCCAGCAGCTTGGAGGGTTACTACGAGCAGTACTTC. It translates to CASSLEGYYEQYF.

The chain employs TRBV14 and TRBJ1-2, with D possibly TRBD1 on 5 matching bases. V lost 7 bases and J 8 bases, leaving 17 bases between the germline ends. Germline values: CDR1 SGHDN, CDR2 FVKESK. The CDR3 covers 13 residues. The DNA of the CDR3 is TGTGCCAGCACCTCTTCAGGGAGGGGAGGCTACACCTTC. As protein: CASTSSGRGGYTF.

This chain joins TRBV7-2 and TRBJ2-7, with TRBD1 identical over 9 bases. The CDR3 is 17 residues long. Germline CDR1 SGHTA, CDR2 FQGNSA. V was clipped by 1 base and J by 4 bases; unmatched bases: 11. As DNA, the CDR3 is TGTGCCAGCAGCTTAGGTGTGGGTACGGGACAGGGTTACGAGCAGTACTTC. Translated, it gives CASSLGVGTGQGYEQYF.

The CDR3 DNA reads as TGTGCCAGCAGCAACAGCTCCTACGAGCAGTACTTC. This gives the protein CASSNSSYEQYF. The chain employs TRBV6-6 and TRBJ2-7; the D is unclear. Trimming removed 6 bases at V and 0 bases at J, with 6 bases between. The CDR3 is 12 residues long. CDR1 and CDR2 from the germline V gene are MNHNY and SVGAGI (reference sequence).

The chain links TRBV30 to TRBJ1-2, with D possibly being TRBD1 (5 bases). This CDR3 contains 13 residues. Germline CDR1 and CDR2: GTSNPN and SVGIG (reference sequence). V lost 4 bases, J lost 4 bases, and 13 bases lay in between. The CDR3 loop reads CAWIPLTAYGYTF. Here the CDR3 DNA reads TGTGCCTGGATCCCCCTGACAGCCTATGGCTACACCTTC.

The V gene is TRBV11-2, the J gene TRBJ1-4; D is unclear. V gave up 4 bases and J gave up 8 bases, with 8 bases separating them. Germline CDR1 reads SGHAT; CDR2 reads FQNNGV. The CDR3 consists of 12 residues. In DNA form, the CDR3 reads TGTGCCAGCAGCTATTACGGGGAAAAACTGTTTTTT. Translation: CASSYYGEKLFF.

With respect to this clone: Other DNA sequences in this specimen translate into the identical CDR3. This chain joins TRBV5-1 and TRBJ2-7; D is uncertain. The CDR3 extends over 13 amino acids. CDR1 is SGHRS, CDR2 YFSETQ, per germline. V was trimmed by 0 bases and J by 1 base, leaving 5 bases between them. The CDR3 nucleotides read TGCGCCAGCAGCTTGGCCGGTTCCTACGAGCAGTACTTC. Translation: CASSLAGSYEQYF.

The gene calls are TRBV7-8 and TRBJ2-7, with D perhaps assigned TRBD1 or TRBD2 (5 bases each). CDR3 size: 14 residues. The germline CDR1 and CDR2 sequences are SGHVS and FQNEAQ. V was shortened by 5 bases and J by 0 bases, with 11 bases between the two germline ends. CDR3 nucleotide sequence: TGTGCCAGCAGCCACCGGGACGGCTCCTACGAGCAGTACTTC. Its protein product is CASSHRDGSYEQYF.

This chain uses TRBV20-1 with TRBJ2-1, with a possible D match to TRBD2 (6 bases). The CDR3 is made up of 11 amino acids. The V end lost 0 bases, the J end lost 15 bases, and 12 bases lay between the germline ends. CDR1 is DFQATT and CDR2 is SNEGSKA in the germline V gene (reference sequence). CDR3 coding DNA: TGCAGTGCTAGAGATTCCGGGAGCCCGTTCTTC. This sequence encodes CSARDSGSPFF.

The gene calls are TRBV10-3 and TRBJ2-1, with unresolved D. V was trimmed by 0 bases and J by 8 bases, leaving 17 bases between them. CDR1 ENHRY and CDR2 SYGVKD come from the germline V gene. This CDR3 comprises 16 residues. The CDR3 nucleotides read TGTGCCATCAGTGAGTCGGTAGAGGACCCTGCGGATGAGCAGTTCTTC. Protein sequence: CAISESVEDPADEQFF.

The genes are TRBV7-9 and TRBJ1-2; D is undetermined. Trimming took 2 bases from V and 0 from J, leaving 10 bases between them. The CDR3 consists of 15 residues. CDR1 SEHNR and CDR2 FQNEAQ come from the germline V gene (reference sequence). CDR3 amino acids: CASSLTMTANYGYTF. The CDR3 DNA sequence: TGTGCCAGCAGCTTAACAATGACTGCTAACTATGGCTACACCTTC. The full variable domain, with the rest looked up from reference TRBV7-9 and TRBJ1-2, is DTGVSQNPRHKITKRGQNVTFRCDPISEHNRLYWYRQTLGQGPEFLTYFQNEAQLEKSRLLSDRFSAERPKGSFSTLEIQRTEQGDSAMYLCASSLTMTANYGYTFGSGTRLTVV.

This clone showed up just once. The chain couples TRBV4-3 to TRBJ2-7, with D hard to call. The germline V gene has CDR1 LGHNA and CDR2 YSLEER. The ends were cut back, 1 base at V and 4 bases at J, with 8 bases in the middle. The CDR3 totals 13 residues. The CDR3 bases are TGCGCCAGCAGCCAAGGGGTGGGGTACGAGCAGTACTTC. It specifies CASSQGVGYEQYF.

The chain carries TRBV6-5 and TRBJ2-7; 8 bases align to TRBD2. Per the germline V gene, CDR1 is MNHEY and CDR2 is SVGAGI. V shed 6 bases, J shed 3 bases, and the junction held 10 bases outside the gene matches. The CDR3 has 15 amino acids. The DNA for the CDR3 is TGTGCCAGCAGCTCGGCGAGCGGGAGAAGCTACGAGCAGTACTTC. This codes for CASSSASGRSYEQYF.

This chain's CDR3 is CASSRDTMNTEAFF. The CDR3 region has the DNA TGTGCCAGCAGTCGGGACACGATGAACACTGAAGCTTTCTTT. The gene calls are TRBV6-5 and TRBJ1-1, with D perhaps TRBD1 (6 bases). The CDR3 is made up of 14 amino acids. V was shortened by 5 bases and J by 0 bases, with 10 bases between the two germline ends. CDR1 and CDR2 from the germline V gene are MNHEY and SVGAGI.

The gene calls are TRBV13 and TRBJ2-5, with TRBD1 identical over 10 bases. Germline trimming cut 1 base from V and 1 base from J; bases unmatched to any gene: 3. There are 16 residues in the CDR3. Germline loops: CDR1 PRHDT, CDR2 FYEKMQ (reference sequence). CDR3 in DNA: TGTGCCAGCAGCTTAGTGGGACAGGGGTTCCAAGAGACCCAGTACTTC. It codes for CASSLVGQGFQETQYF.

The genes are TRBV9 and TRBJ2-7; D is possibly TRBD1 (6 bases). Deletions cut 4 bases from V and 4 bases from J, with 12 bases between. CDR3 size: 13 residues. Germline CDR1 is SGDLS and CDR2 is YYNGEE. The CDR3: CASSSLTGYEQYF. CDR3 DNA: TGTGCCAGCAGCTCACTGACAGGATACGAGCAGTACTTC.

V usage is TRBV18 and J usage is TRBJ1-6; no reliable D call. Between the trimmed V and J ends, which lost 3 bases and 3 bases, there was a span of 12 bases. The germline V gene has CDR1 KGHSH and CDR2 LQKENI. This CDR3 region has 16 residues. The DNA for the CDR3 is TGTGCCAGCTCACCTGACGGGCTTAGCTATAATTCACCCCTCCACTTT. This translates into CASSPDGLSYNSPLHF.